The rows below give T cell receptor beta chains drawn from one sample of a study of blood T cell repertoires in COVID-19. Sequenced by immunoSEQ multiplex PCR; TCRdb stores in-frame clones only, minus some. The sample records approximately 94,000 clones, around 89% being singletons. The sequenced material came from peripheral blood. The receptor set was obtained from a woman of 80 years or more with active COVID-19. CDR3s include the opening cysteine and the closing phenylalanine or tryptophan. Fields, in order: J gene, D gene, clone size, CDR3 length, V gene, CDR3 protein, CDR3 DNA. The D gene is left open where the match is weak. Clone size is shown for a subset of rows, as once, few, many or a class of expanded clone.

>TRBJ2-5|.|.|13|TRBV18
CASSPGPGITQYF
TGTGCCAGCTCACCTGGGCCAGGGATTACGCAGTACTTC
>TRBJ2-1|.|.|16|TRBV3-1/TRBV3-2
CASSQDERMSYNEQFF
TGTGCCAGCAGCCAAGATGAGAGGATGTCCTACAATGAGCAGTTCTTC
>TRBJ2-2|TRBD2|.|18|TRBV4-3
CASSQDRGLAGDTGELFF
TGCGCCAGCAGCCAAGATCGTGGCTTAGCGGGAGACACCGGGGAGCTGTTTTTT
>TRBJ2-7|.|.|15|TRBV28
CASSLTSGSSYEQYF
TGTGCCAGCAGTTTAACCAGCGGGTCCTCCTACGAGCAGTACTTC
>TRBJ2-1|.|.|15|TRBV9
CASSVGGSRRNEQFF
TGTGCCAGCAGCGTAGGTGGGAGTAGGCGGAATGAGCAGTTCTTC
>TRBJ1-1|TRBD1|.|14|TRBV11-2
CASSPTGSDTEAFF
TGTGCCAGCAGCCCGACAGGGAGTGACACTGAAGCTTTCTTT
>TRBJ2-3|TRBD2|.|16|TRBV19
CASSPGLAGGADTQYF
TGTGCCAGTAGTCCGGGACTAGCGGGAGGTGCAGATACGCAGTATTTT
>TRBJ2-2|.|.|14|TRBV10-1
CASSKQANTGELFF
TGCGCCAGCAGCAAGCAGGCGAACACCGGGGAGCTGTTTTTT
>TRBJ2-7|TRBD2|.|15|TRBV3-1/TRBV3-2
CASSRSGTSGYEQYF
TGTGCCAGCAGCCGATCCGGGACTAGCGGCTACGAGCAGTACTTC
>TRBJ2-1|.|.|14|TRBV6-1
CASSEAGLNNEQFF
TGTGCCAGCAGTGAAGCCGGACTGAACAATGAGCAGTTCTTC
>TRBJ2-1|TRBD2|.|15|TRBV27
CASSFRTSGVNEQFF
TGTGCCAGCAGTTTCCGGACTAGCGGGGTCAATGAGCAGTTCTTC
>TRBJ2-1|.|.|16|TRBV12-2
CASRTGLAARNNEQFF
TGTGCAAGTCGAACCGGACTAGCGGCAAGAAACAATGAGCAGTTCTTC
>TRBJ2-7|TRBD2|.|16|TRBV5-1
CASSLGSTSGNYEQYF
TGCGCCAGCAGCTTGGGCTCCACTAGCGGCAACTACGAGCAGTACTTC
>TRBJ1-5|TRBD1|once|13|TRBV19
CASSLQGTQPQHF
TGTGCCAGTAGTTTACAGGGGACTCAGCCCCAGCATTTT
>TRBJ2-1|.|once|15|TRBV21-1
CASSKVGTSGSIQFF
TGTGCCAGCAGCAAAGTCGGGACTAGCGGGAGTATCCAGTTCTTC
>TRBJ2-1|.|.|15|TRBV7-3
CASSPGGPPYNEQFF
TGTGCCAGCAGCCCAGGTGGGCCACCCTACAATGAGCAGTTCTTC
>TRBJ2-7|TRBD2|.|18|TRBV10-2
CASSDRLAGEVRSYEQYF
TGCGCCAGCAGTGATAGGCTAGCGGGAGAAGTTAGGTCCTACGAGCAGTACTTC
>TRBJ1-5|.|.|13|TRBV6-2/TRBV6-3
CASSYKRDQPQHF
TGTGCCAGCAGTTACAAGAGGGATCAGCCCCAGCATTTT
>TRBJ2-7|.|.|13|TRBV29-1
CSVEEGQSYEQYF
TGCAGCGTTGAAGAGGGCCAGTCCTACGAGCAGTACTTC
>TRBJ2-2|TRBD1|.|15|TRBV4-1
CASSPRTGGTGELFF
TGCGCCAGCAGCCCCAGGACAGGGGGCACCGGGGAGCTGTTTTTT
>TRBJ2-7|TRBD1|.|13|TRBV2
CASSDDRAYEQYF
TGTGCCAGCAGTGATGACAGGGCCTACGAGCAGTACTTC
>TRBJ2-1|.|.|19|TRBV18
CASSPGAATKTRSYNEQFF
TGTGCCAGCTCACCAGGCGCAGCTACTAAAACTCGGTCCTACAATGAGCAGTTCTTC
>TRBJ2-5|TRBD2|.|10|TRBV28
CASRGTSVYF
TGTGCCAGCCGAGGGACTAGCGTGTACTTC
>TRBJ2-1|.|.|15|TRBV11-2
CASSFLEWPYNEQFF
TGTGCCAGCAGCTTCCTTGAATGGCCCTACAATGAGCAGTTCTTC
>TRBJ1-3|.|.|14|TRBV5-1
CASSFGVAGNTIYF
TGCGCCAGCAGCTTCGGGGTGGCTGGAAACACCATATATTTT
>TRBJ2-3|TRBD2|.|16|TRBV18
CASSPPGTSGTDTQYF
TGTGCCAGCTCACCACCAGGGACTAGCGGGACGGATACGCAGTATTTT
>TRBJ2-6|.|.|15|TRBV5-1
CASSLAISGANVLTF
TGCGCCAGCAGCTTGGCCATCTCTGGGGCCAACGTCCTGACTTTC
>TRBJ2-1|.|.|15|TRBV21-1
CASRKGQGPHNEQFF
TGTGCCAGCAGAAAGGGACAGGGGCCCCACAATGAGCAGTTCTTC
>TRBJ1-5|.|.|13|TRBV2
CASTYRGNQPQHF
TGTGCCAGCACCTACAGGGGCAATCAGCCCCAGCATTTT
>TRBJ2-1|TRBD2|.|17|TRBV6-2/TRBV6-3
CASSYPRTSGSYNEQFF
TGTGCCAGCAGTTATCCCAGGACTAGCGGGAGTTACAATGAGCAGTTCTTC
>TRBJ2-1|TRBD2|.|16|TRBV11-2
CASSLLASGPYNEQFF
TGTGCCAGCAGCTTATTGGCTAGCGGGCCCTACAATGAGCAGTTCTTC
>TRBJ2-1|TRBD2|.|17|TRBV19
CASSILPTGRPYNEQFF
TGTGCCAGTAGTATTCTCCCAACCGGGAGGCCCTACAATGAGCAGTTCTTC
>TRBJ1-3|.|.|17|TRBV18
CANSPPNPRQAGNTIYF
TGTGCCAACTCACCACCAAACCCCCGGCAGGCTGGAAACACCATATATTTT
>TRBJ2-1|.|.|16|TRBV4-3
CASSQDSTGDFNEQFF
TGCGCCAGCAGCCAAGATTCGACAGGAGATTTCAATGAGCAGTTCTTC
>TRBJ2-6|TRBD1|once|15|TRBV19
CASFRQGAGANVLTF
TGTGCCAGTTTCAGACAGGGGGCGGGGGCCAACGTCCTGACTTTC
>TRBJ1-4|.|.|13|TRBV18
CASSPPGHNTAFF
TGTGCCAGCTCACCACCGGGACACAACACGGCGTTTTTT
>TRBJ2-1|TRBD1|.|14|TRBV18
CASSVGGTGGEQFF
TGTGCCAGCTCAGTAGGCGGGACAGGCGGGGAGCAGTTCTTC
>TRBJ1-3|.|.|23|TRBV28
CASSPRRVPTKLTTKLSGNTIYF
TGTGCCAGCAGTCCTCGCAGGGTGCCTACCAAACTTACTACCAAACTCTCTGGAAACACCATATATTTT
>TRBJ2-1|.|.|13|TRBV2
CASAETYYNEQFF
TGTGCCAGCGCGGAAACCTACTACAATGAGCAGTTCTTC
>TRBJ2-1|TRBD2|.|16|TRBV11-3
CASSFTGTSTYNEQFF
TGTGCCAGCAGCTTTACCGGGACTAGCACGTACAATGAGCAGTTCTTC